This T cell receptor (beta chain) was found in a study of T cell responses to AZD1222 COVID-19 vaccine. Whole-study results and caveats: Repertoire samples came only from after the peak T cell response.

To note about this clone: The antigen is undetermined.

Some clones are missing from TCRdb's copy, which holds only in-frame ones; the method was immunoSEQ multiplex PCR. The repertoire includes around 100,000 clones, around 90% of them detected once, and 20% to 25% sits in the top ten. The V and J ends lost 2 bases and 0 bases respectively, with 13 bases between them. The CDR3 runs to 16 residues. Germline CDR1 is SGHTA and CDR2 is FQGNSA. Sequencing was performed on peripheral blood, taken on day 0 of AZD1222 vaccination. The V gene is TRBV7-2, the J gene TRBJ1-2; D is possibly TRBD1 (5 bases). The TCR sequence derives from an adult in good health. As DNA, the CDR3 is TGTGCCAGCAGCTTAAGTGGTGGGGGGTCTAACTATGGCTACACCTTC. This codes for CASSLSGGGSNYGYTF.